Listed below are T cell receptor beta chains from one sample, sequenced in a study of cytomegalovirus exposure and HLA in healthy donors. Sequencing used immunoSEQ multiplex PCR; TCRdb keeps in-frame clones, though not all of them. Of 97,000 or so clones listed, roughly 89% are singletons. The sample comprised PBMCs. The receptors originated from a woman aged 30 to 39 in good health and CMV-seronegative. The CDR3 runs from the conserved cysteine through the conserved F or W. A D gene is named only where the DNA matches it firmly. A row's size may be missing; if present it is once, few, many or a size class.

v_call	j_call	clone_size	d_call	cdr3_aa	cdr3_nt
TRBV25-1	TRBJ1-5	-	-	CASRGANQPQHF	TGTGCCAGCAGGGGGGCGAATCAGCCCCAGCATTTT
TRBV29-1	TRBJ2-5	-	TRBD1	CSVGTGGRLETQYF	TGCAGCGTTGGGACAGGGGGCAGATTAGAGACCCAGTACTTC
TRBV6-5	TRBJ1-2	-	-	CATTPGVNYGYTF	TGTGCCACCACGCCAGGGGTTAACTATGGCTACACCTTC
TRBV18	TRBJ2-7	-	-	CASSPRDWDEQYF	TGTGCCAGCTCACCCCGAGACTGGGACGAGCAGTACTTC
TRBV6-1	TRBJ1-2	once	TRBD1	CASTLDRASNYGYTF	TGTGCCAGCACCCTGGACAGGGCCTCCAACTATGGCTACACCTTC
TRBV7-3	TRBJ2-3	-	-	CASSRGDTQYF	TGTGCCAGCAGCCGAGGGGATACGCAGTATTTT
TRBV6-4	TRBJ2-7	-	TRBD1	CASRYPGGPYEQYF	TGTGCCAGCAGGTACCCAGGGGGCCCCTACGAGCAGTACTTC
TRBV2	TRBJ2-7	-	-	CASSEFRQSSYEQYF	TGTGCCAGCAGTGAATTTCGACAGAGCTCCTACGAGCAGTACTTC
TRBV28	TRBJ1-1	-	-	CASLSGGQLNTEAFF	TGTGCCAGCCTATCGGGCGGACAGCTGAACACTGAAGCTTTCTTT
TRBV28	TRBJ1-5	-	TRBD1	CASSLPGTGSQPQHF	TGTGCCAGCAGTTTGCCCGGGACAGGTAGTCAGCCCCAGCATTTT
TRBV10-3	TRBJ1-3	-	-	CATGTYGNTIYF	TGTGCCACCGGGACTTATGGAAACACCATATATTTT
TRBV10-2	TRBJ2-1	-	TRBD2	CASSGTSGGFYNEQFF	TGCGCCAGCAGCGGGACTAGCGGGGGGTTTTACAATGAGCAGTTCTTC
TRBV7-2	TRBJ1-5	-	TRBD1	CASSTYDSQGGPQHF	TGTGCCAGCAGCACCTACGACAGCCAGGGGGGGCCCCAGCATTTT
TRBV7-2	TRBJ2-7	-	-	CASSRTTSSYEQYF	TGTGCCAGCAGCCGCACGACTAGCTCCTACGAGCAGTACTTC
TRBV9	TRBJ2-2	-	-	CASRQGNTGELFF	TGTGCCAGCAGACAGGGGAACACCGGGGAGCTGTTTTTT
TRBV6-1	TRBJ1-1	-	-	CASSERDGRNTEAFF	TGTGCCAGCAGTGAGCGGGACGGGCGGAACACTGAAGCTTTCTTT
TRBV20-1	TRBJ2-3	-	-	CSVQEGRF	TGCAGTGTGCAAGAAGGGAGATTT
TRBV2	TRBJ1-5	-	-	CASNRVNQPQHF	TGTGCCAGCAACAGAGTCAATCAGCCCCAGCATTTT
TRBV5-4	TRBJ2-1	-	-	CASSEGGRGQFF	TGTGCCAGCAGCGAAGGGGGTAGGGGGCAGTTCTTC
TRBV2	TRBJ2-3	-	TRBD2	CASSEAFGRADTDTQYF	TGTGCCAGCAGTGAAGCGTTCGGGAGGGCCGACACAGATACGCAGTATTTT
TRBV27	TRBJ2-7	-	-	CASSHGGLLNEQYF	TGTGCCAGCAGTCACGGTGGACTTCTCAACGAGCAGTACTTC
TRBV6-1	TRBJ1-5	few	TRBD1	CASSEQGAWRPQHF	TGTGCCAGCAGTGAACAGGGGGCTTGGAGGCCCCAGCATTTT
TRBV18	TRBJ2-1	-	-	CASSPRGHSSYNEQFF	TGTGCCAGCTCACCACGGGGACACAGCTCCTACAATGAGCAGTTCTTC
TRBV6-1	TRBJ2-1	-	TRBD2	CASKLAGTNEQFF	TGTGCCAGCAAGCTAGCGGGGACCAATGAGCAGTTCTTC
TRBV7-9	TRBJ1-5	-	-	CASSLDGRQPQHF	TGTGCCAGCAGCTTAGACGGTCGACAGCCCCAGCATTTT
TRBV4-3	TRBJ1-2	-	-	CASSQDPGGDYGYTF	TGCGCCAGCAGCCAAGACCCCGGGGGAGACTATGGCTACACCTTC
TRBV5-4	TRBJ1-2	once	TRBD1	CASSFDRGQYGYTF	TGTGCCAGCAGCTTTGACAGGGGGCAATATGGCTACACCTTC
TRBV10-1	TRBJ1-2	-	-	CASSADKRPYGYTF	TGCGCCAGCAGTGCGGACAAGCGCCCCTATGGCTACACCTTC
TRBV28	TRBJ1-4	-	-	CASSPTLLNNEKLFF	TGTGCCAGCAGTCCCACTCTTTTGAACAATGAAAAACTGTTTTTT
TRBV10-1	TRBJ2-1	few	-	CASSEYVSTGPQSYNEQFF	TGCGCCAGCAGTGAGTACGTAAGTACGGGTCCCCAATCCTACAATGAGCAGTTCTTC
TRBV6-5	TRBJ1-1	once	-	CASSFGTKNTEAFF	TGTGCCAGCAGTTTTGGGACAAAGAACACTGAAGCTTTCTTT
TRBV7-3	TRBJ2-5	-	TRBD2	CASSLREGETQYF	TGTGCCAGCAGCTTAAGGGAGGGGGAGACCCAGTACTTC
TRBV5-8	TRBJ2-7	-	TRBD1	CASSSLQMTGSLGEQYF	TGTGCCAGCAGCTCCCTCCAGATGACAGGGAGCCTAGGAGAGCAGTACTTC
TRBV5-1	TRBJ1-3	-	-	CASSTTQGSGNTIYF	TGCGCCAGCAGCACCACACAGGGTTCTGGAAACACCATATATTTT
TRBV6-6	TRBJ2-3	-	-	CASSLRGTDTQYF	TGTGCCAGCAGTTTGAGGGGGACAGATACGCAGTATTTT
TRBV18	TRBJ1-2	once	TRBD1	CASSGDSNYGYTF	TGTGCCAGCTCAGGGGACAGTAACTATGGCTACACCTTC
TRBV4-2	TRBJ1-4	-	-	CASSHPTATNEKLFF	TGTGCCAGCAGCCACCCGACAGCAACTAATGAAAAACTGTTTTTT